This T cell receptor beta chain was captured by sequencing in a study of cytomegalovirus exposure and HLA in healthy donors. Whole-study findings and limits: Several of the most significant clusters appeared linked to common viral pathogens, based on a later analysis. It was only CMV serostatus that was available as immune exposure information.

Notes on this clone: Its antigen is currently unknown.

In the PCR, 60 Vbeta and 13 Jbeta primers were used. Clones were sequenced by immunoSEQ multiplex PCR, and TCRdb holds only the in-frame ones, with some missing. The sample includes roughly 220,000 clones, about 77% of them seen just once. Healthy people donating bone marrow made up the donors. The sequence derives from a woman under 40 in good health and CMV-seronegative. Sequenced input: PBMCs.

The CDR3, as DNA: TGTGCCAGTAACAGGGCCACTGAAGCTTTCTTT. It encodes CASNRATEAFF. The rearrangement links TRBV7-9 to TRBJ1-1, with a weak D call TRBD1 (6 bases). The CDR3 runs to 11 residues. Per germline, CDR1 SEHNR and CDR2 FQNEAQ (reference sequence). Trimming removed 9 bases from V and 4 bases from J, with 9 bases in between.